These T cell receptor beta chains were read from a single sample in a study of blood T cell repertoires in COVID-19. Sequencing was performed with immunoSEQ multiplex PCR; in TCRdb, only in-frame clones are kept and a portion is missing. The sample lists about 300,000 clones; about nine tenths were seen once. The specimen sequenced was peripheral blood. These receptors all stem from a woman younger than 45 with COVID-19, enrolled during active disease. Each CDR3 is given with its conserved first and last residue. A D gene is named only where the DNA matches it firmly. Rows give clone size only sometimes, using once, few, many, or a class for an expanded clone.

V	size	D	J	CDR3	DNA
TRBV19	NA	NA	TRBJ1-2	CASSIPARGNYGYTF	TGTGCCAGTAGTATCCCCGCCAGGGGAAACTATGGCTACACCTTC
TRBV10-1	NA	TRBD2	TRBJ2-7	CASSEGGTRNGEQYF	TGCGCCAGCAGTGAGGGTGGGACTAGGAATGGCGAGCAGTACTTC
TRBV29-1	NA	TRBD2	TRBJ2-1	CSGTSGRAGEQFF	TGCAGCGGGACTAGCGGGAGGGCTGGTGAGCAGTTCTTC
TRBV27	NA	TRBD1	TRBJ2-7	CASRRDSAYEQYF	TGTGCCAGTCGACGGGACAGCGCCTACGAGCAGTACTTC
TRBV29-1	NA	TRBD2	TRBJ2-4	CSVEAPGTSAKRAHIQYF	TGCAGCGTTGAAGCGCCGGGAACTAGCGCTAAAAGAGCCCACATTCAGTACTTC
TRBV6-5	NA	NA	TRBJ1-1	CASSRVGGDTEAFF	TGTGCCAGCAGCCGGGTGGGGGGTGACACTGAAGCTTTCTTT
TRBV11-2	few	TRBD2	TRBJ2-7	CASSLGGTSVSYEQYF	TGTGCCAGCAGCTTGGGTGGGACTAGCGTCTCCTACGAGCAGTACTTC
TRBV3-1/TRBV3-2	once	TRBD2	TRBJ2-7	CASSLRGAGAGEQYF	TGTGCCAGCAGCCTCCGTGGAGCGGGAGCGGGGGAGCAGTACTTC
TRBV2	once	NA	TRBJ1-4	CASTSDYNEKLFF	TGTGCCAGCACATCAGATTATAATGAAAAACTGTTTTTT
TRBV9	NA	NA	TRBJ2-6	CASVGPGPGANVLTF	TGTGCCAGCGTCGGGCCAGGGCCCGGGGCCAACGTCCTGACTTTC
TRBV6-2/TRBV6-3	NA	TRBD1	TRBJ1-2	CASSPGQLGGYTF	TGTGCCAGCAGTCCGGGACAGTTGGGCGGCTACACCTTC
TRBV11-1	NA	TRBD2	TRBJ2-3	CASSLAGLSTDTQYF	TGTGCCAGCAGCTTAGCGGGACTAAGCACAGATACGCAGTATTTT
TRBV27	NA	TRBD1	TRBJ2-2	CASSYSIPGTGKPLNTGELFF	TGTGCCAGCAGTTATTCCATTCCCGGGACAGGAAAGCCCCTAAACACCGGGGAGCTGTTTTTT
TRBV7-3	NA	TRBD2	TRBJ2-2	CASSPSGRAWTGELFF	TGTGCCAGCAGCCCGAGCGGGAGGGCCTGGACCGGGGAGCTGTTTTTT
TRBV5-1	NA	TRBD1	TRBJ1-4	CASSTRTGGIEKLFF	TGCGCCAGCAGCACCAGGACAGGGGGTATCGAAAAACTGTTTTTT
TRBV12-3/TRBV12-4	NA	TRBD2	TRBJ2-7	CASSLGTRSEQYF	TGTGCCAGCAGTTTAGGGACTAGAAGCGAGCAGTACTTC
TRBV11-1	NA	TRBD1	TRBJ2-7	CASSPLGGQGYFEQYF	TGTGCCAGCAGCCCACTGGGGGGACAGGGTTATTTCGAGCAGTACTTC
TRBV14	NA	TRBD1	TRBJ2-1	CASSQDWTGSADEQFF	TGTGCCAGCAGCCAAGATTGGACAGGGTCAGCGGATGAGCAGTTCTTC
TRBV11-3	once	TRBD1	TRBJ2-3	CASSQGQSSTDTQYF	TGTGCCAGCAGCCAGGGACAGTCGTCGACAGATACGCAGTATTTT
TRBV14	NA	TRBD1	TRBJ1-6	CASSLRQGRSSPLHF	TGTGCCAGCAGCCTAAGACAGGGGAGGAGTTCACCCCTCCACTTT
TRBV4-1	NA	NA	TRBJ2-3	CASSQEAAGSSTDTQYF	TGCGCCAGCAGCCAAGAAGCGGCGGGATCCTCCACAGATACGCAGTATTTT
TRBV6-4	NA	TRBD1	TRBJ2-4	CASSDSGQGPRIQYF	TGTGCCAGCAGTGATTCGGGACAGGGGCCCCGCATTCAGTACTTC
TRBV2	NA	TRBD2	TRBJ2-1	CADGTSVYNEQFF	TGTGCCGACGGGACTAGCGTATACAATGAGCAGTTCTTC
TRBV27	NA	TRBD2	TRBJ2-7	CASSPTSGRNEQYF	TGTGCCAGCAGTCCCACTAGCGGGAGAAACGAGCAGTACTTC
TRBV28	NA	NA	TRBJ2-7	CASSASPGYEQYF	TGTGCCAGCAGTGCCTCCCCCGGGTACGAGCAGTACTTC
TRBV10-3	NA	TRBD1	TRBJ1-3	CATSEPGTGGGNTIYF	TGTGCCACCAGTGAACCCGGGACAGGGGGAGGAAACACCATATATTTT
TRBV6-5	NA	NA	TRBJ1-1	CASRVNTEAFF	TGTGCCAGCCGAGTGAACACTGAAGCTTTCTTT
TRBV2	once	TRBD2	TRBJ2-1	CASRRTSGSNEQFF	TGTGCCAGCAGACGGACTAGCGGGAGCAATGAGCAGTTCTTC
TRBV2	NA	NA	TRBJ1-1	CASAYGDDSTEAFF	TGTGCCTCAGCGTATGGTGACGACTCGACTGAAGCTTTCTTT
TRBV18	NA	TRBD1	TRBJ1-1	CASSGQGQGVSEAFF	TGTGCCAGCTCAGGGCAGGGACAGGGGGTTTCTGAAGCTTTCTTT
TRBV7-3	NA	TRBD2	TRBJ2-3	CASSPIAGASTDTQYF	TGTGCCAGCAGCCCGATAGCGGGGGCGAGCACAGATACGCAGTATTTT
TRBV7-9	few	TRBD1	TRBJ1-1	CASSPGQGLWDTEAFF	TGTGCCAGCAGCCCGGGACAGGGCTTGTGGGACACTGAAGCTTTCTTT
TRBV7-2	NA	TRBD1	TRBJ2-3	CASSPTGQSTDTQYF	TGTGCCAGCAGCCCGACGGGACAGAGCACAGATACGCAGTATTTT
TRBV4-3	once	NA	TRBJ2-7	CASSQDRGTYEQYF	TGCGCCAGCAGCCAAGACAGAGGGACCTACGAGCAGTACTTC
TRBV2	NA	NA	TRBJ1-6	CASSLSGVGNSPLHF	TGTGCCAGCAGTCTTTCAGGGGTGGGTAATTCACCCCTCCACTTT
TRBV2	NA	TRBD2	TRBJ2-1	CASSLLAGEVDEQFF	TGTGCCAGCAGCCTCCTAGCGGGAGAAGTAGATGAGCAGTTCTTC
TRBV2	NA	NA	TRBJ1-2	CASTQERGYTF	TGTGCCAGCACCCAAGAGCGCGGCTACACCTTC
TRBV5-1	NA	NA	TRBJ2-7	CARGGSGEQYF	TGCGCCAGAGGAGGGTCGGGGGAGCAGTACTTC
TRBV5-6	NA	TRBD1	TRBJ1-1	CASSLDRGQDTEAFF	TGTGCCAGCAGCTTAGACAGGGGGCAGGACACTGAAGCTTTCTTT
TRBV25-1	many	NA	TRBJ2-7	CASSGGRSSYEQYF	TGTGCCAGCAGTGGGGGGCGATCTTCCTACGAGCAGTACTTC
TRBV19	NA	TRBD1	TRBJ1-5	CASSIQGARNQPQHF	TGTGCCAGTAGTATTCAGGGGGCGCGGAATCAGCCCCAGCATTTT
TRBV28	NA	NA	TRBJ2-1	CASSLEGTLYNEQFF	TGTGCCAGCAGTTTAGAAGGGACACTCTACAATGAGCAGTTCTTC
TRBV24-1	NA	TRBD1	TRBJ1-2	CATSDPGQDNYGYTF	TGTGCCACCAGTGATCCGGGACAGGACAACTATGGCTACACCTTC
TRBV4-2	once	TRBD2	TRBJ2-5	CASSLASGRGRGETQYF	TGTGCCAGCAGCCTTGCTAGCGGGAGGGGGAGAGGAGAGACCCAGTACTTC
TRBV9	NA	NA	TRBJ1-6	CASSPHYNSPLHF	TGTGCCAGCAGCCCCCACTATAATTCACCCCTCCACTTT
TRBV7-8	NA	TRBD1	TRBJ2-3	CASSLIRTGGVDTQYF	TGTGCCAGCAGCTTAATAAGGACAGGGGGCGTAGATACGCAGTATTTT
TRBV5-1	NA	NA	TRBJ2-3	CASSIQGSRILRTSTDTQYF	TGCGCCAGCAGCATCCAGGGTAGCCGCATACTCCGAACTAGCACAGATACGCAGTATTTT
TRBV7-9	NA	TRBD2	TRBJ2-3	CASSPGLAADTQYF	TGTGCCAGCAGCCCAGGACTAGCGGCCGATACGCAGTATTTT
TRBV27	NA	TRBD1	TRBJ1-1	CASSLRGRTEAFF	TGTGCCAGCAGTTTAAGGGGGCGCACTGAAGCTTTCTTT
TRBV24-1	NA	TRBD1	TRBJ2-1	CATSDLQGQGAYNEQFF	TGTGCCACCAGTGATTTGCAGGGACAGGGGGCCTACAATGAGCAGTTCTTC
TRBV4-1	NA	TRBD2	TRBJ2-1	CASSQELAGGHDEQFF	TGCGCCAGCAGCCAAGAGCTAGCGGGAGGGCACGATGAGCAGTTCTTC
TRBV7-9	once	NA	TRBJ2-6	CASNPGNRRSGGANVLTF	TGTGCCAGCAACCCCGGGAACCGGCGGTCGGGGGGGGCCAACGTCCTGACTTTC
TRBV30	NA	NA	TRBJ1-5	CAWADSGYQPQHF	TGTGCCTGGGCGGACAGTGGGTATCAGCCCCAGCATTTT
TRBV19	NA	TRBD1	TRBJ2-2	CASRDRVVGELFF	TGTGCCAGCCGGGACAGGGTTGTGGGGGAGCTGTTTTTT
TRBV14	NA	TRBD1	TRBJ2-7	CASSLGQGNYEQYF	TGTGCCAGCAGCCTGGGACAGGGGAACTACGAGCAGTACTTC
TRBV2	NA	TRBD2	TRBJ2-1	CASSNSGRAVDEQFF	TGTGCCAGCAGTAATAGCGGGAGGGCCGTTGATGAGCAGTTCTTC
TRBV5-4	NA	NA	TRBJ2-5	CASSFGGHLPETQYF	TGTGCCAGCAGCTTCGGTGGGCACCTACCGGAGACCCAGTACTTC